The 13 T cell receptor beta chains given below trace back to one sample, sequenced in a study of T cells expressing NK-cell markers. TCRdb processed the 5' RACE reads again and assigns one entry to each CDR3 protein, with no DNA. The sample table includes 300,000 to 450,000 distinct CDR3 sequences. Sample: blood T cells: a sorted CD56 or NKG2C T cell subset, CD4+ or CD8+ T cells, or bulk PBMC T cells (not recorded which). Receptors were obtained from a man aged 18-70 years in good health.

J is TRBJ2-1 and V is TRBV7-8; TCRdb outputs TRBD1, but without DNA this stays unchecked. The CDR3 runs 14 residues. Germline V gene data show CDR1 as SGHVS and CDR2 as FQNEAQ. The CDR3 reads CASSLAYRGNEQFF.

The V call is TRBV2, the J call TRBJ2-5; TCRdb names TRBD1, which stays unverified in the absence of DNA. The CDR3 contains 13 residues. The germline CDR1 and CDR2 sequences are SNHLY and FYNNEI. The CDR3 region is CASSEGPQETQYF.

This chain joins TRBV4-1 and TRBJ1-5; without DNA, the TCRdb call of TRBD1 cannot be checked. The CDR3 is 15 amino acids. Germline V gene data show CDR1 as MGHRA and CDR2 as YSYEKL. This chain's CDR3 is CASSRTQGSNQPQHF.

V usage is TRBV19 and J usage is TRBJ2-6. Germline CDR1 and CDR2: LNHDA and SQIVND (reference sequence). The CDR3 covers 14 residues. The CDR3 protein is CASRGVSGANVLTF. The whole variable domain, filled in from reference TRBV19 and TRBJ2-6, reads DGGITQSPKYLFRKEGQNVTLSCEQNLNHDAMYWYRQDPGQGLRLIYYSQIVNDFQKGDIAEGYSVSREKKESFPLTVTSAQKNPTAFYLCASRGVSGANVLTFGAGSRLTVL.

The V and J genes are TRBV3-1 and TRBJ2-6; absent DNA, TCRdb's TRBD1 call cannot be checked. Germline CDR1 LGHDT, CDR2 YNNKEL (reference sequence). The CDR3 spans 16 residues. CDR3 in amino acids: CASSQVGGPGANVLTF.

V usage is TRBV6-1 and J usage is TRBJ2-7; no DNA is available, so the TRBD1 call from TCRdb remains unchecked. The CDR3 is 15 residues long. Germline-derived CDR1 and CDR2 are MNHNS and SASEGT. CDR3 residues: CASSQDRGGAYEQYF.

This chain connects TRBV5-5 to TRBJ2-1; TCRdb designates TRBD2, a call that cannot be tested without DNA. The CDR3 totals 16 residues. Germline CDR1 is SGHKS and CDR2 is YYEKEE (reference sequence). CDR3 residues: CASSFGLAGGQDEQFF. The full variable domain, rest sourced from reference TRBV5-5 and TRBJ2-1, is DAGVTQSPTHLIKTRGQQVTLRCSPISGHKSVSWYQQVLGQGPQFIFQYYEKEERGRGNFPDRFSARQFPNYSSELNVNALLLGDSALYLCASSFGLAGGQDEQFFGPGTRLTVL.

V and J are TRBV15 and TRBJ2-7; TCRdb picks TRBD1, but there is no DNA to check that call. The CDR3 is made up of 13 amino acids. CDR1 is LNHNV, CDR2 YYDKDF, per germline (reference sequence). CDR3 amino acids: CATSRPDRAEQYF.

The V and J genes are TRBV6-5 and TRBJ2-1; TCRdb designates TRBD2, a call that cannot be tested without DNA. The CDR3 contains 18 residues. Germline V gene lookup returns CDR1 MNHEY and CDR2 SVGAGI. The CDR3 loop is CASSYSQRGGSSYNEQFF.

V is TRBV28 and J is TRBJ2-5; lacking DNA, the TRBD1 call made by TCRdb goes unchecked. The germline CDR1 and CDR2 sequences are MDHEN and SYDVKM. The CDR3 extends over 16 amino acids. CDR3 residues: CASSLSGQGLRETQYF.

V and J are TRBV7-9 and TRBJ1-2. CDR3 length: 14 residues. Germline lookup yields CDR1 SEHNR and CDR2 FQNEAQ (reference sequence). The CDR3 is CASSPQTLSYGYTF.

The chain joins TRBV5-6 to TRBJ1-1; TCRdb returns TRBD1, unconfirmable since there is no DNA. CDR1 and CDR2 (germline): SGHDT, YYEEEE. The CDR3 loop spans 15 amino acids. CDR3 protein: CASSLVDRLGSEAFF.

The chain has TRBV2 and TRBJ2-7; there is no DNA to check the TCRdb D call of TRBD1. CDR3 length equals 13 residues. The germline V gene encodes CDR1 SNHLY and CDR2 FYNNEI. The CDR3: CAITTGQSYEQYF.